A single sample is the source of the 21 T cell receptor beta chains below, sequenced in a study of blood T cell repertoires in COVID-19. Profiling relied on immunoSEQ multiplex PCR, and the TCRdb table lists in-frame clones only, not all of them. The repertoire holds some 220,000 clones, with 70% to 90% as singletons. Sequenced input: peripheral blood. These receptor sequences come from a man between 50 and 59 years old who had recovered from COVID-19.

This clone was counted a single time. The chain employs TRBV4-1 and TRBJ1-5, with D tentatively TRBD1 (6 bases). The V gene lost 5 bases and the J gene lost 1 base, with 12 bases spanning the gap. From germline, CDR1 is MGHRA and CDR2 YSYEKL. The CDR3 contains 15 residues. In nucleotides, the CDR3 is TGCGCCAGCAGCGGACGGACAGAGAGCAATCAGCCCCAGCATTTT. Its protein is CASSGRTESNQPQHF.

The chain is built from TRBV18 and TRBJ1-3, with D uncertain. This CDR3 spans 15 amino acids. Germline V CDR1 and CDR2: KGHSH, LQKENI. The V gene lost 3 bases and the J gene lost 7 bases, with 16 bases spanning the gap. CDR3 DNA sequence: TGTGCCAGCTCACCTACTGTGCTTTCGAGTAACACCATATATTTT. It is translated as CASSPTVLSSNTIYF.

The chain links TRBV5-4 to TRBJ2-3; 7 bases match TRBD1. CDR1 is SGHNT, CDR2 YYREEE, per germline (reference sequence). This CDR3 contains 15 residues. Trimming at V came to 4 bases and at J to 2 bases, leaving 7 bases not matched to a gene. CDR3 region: CASSLGQAFTDTQYF. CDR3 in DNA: TGTGCCAGCAGCCTAGGACAGGCCTTCACAGATACGCAGTATTTT.

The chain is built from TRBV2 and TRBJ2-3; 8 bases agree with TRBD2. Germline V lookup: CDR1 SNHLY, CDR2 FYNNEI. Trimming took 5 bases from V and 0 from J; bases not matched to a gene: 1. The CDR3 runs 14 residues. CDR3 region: CASSLAGSTDTQYF. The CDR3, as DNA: TGTGCCAGCAGTTTAGCGGGGAGCACAGATACGCAGTATTTT.

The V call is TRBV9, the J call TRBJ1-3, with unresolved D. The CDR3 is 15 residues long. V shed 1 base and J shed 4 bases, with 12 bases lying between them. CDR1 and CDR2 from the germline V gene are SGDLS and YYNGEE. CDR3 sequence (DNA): TGTGCCAGCAGCGTATTTTCGGGGTTGGGAAACACCATATATTTT. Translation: CASSVFSGLGNTIYF. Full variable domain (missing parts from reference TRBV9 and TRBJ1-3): DSGVTQTPKHLITATGQRVTLRCSPRSGDLSVYWYQQSLDQGLQFLIQYYNGEERAKGNILERFSAQQFPDLHSELNLSSLELGDSALYFCASSVFSGLGNTIYFGEGSWLTVV.

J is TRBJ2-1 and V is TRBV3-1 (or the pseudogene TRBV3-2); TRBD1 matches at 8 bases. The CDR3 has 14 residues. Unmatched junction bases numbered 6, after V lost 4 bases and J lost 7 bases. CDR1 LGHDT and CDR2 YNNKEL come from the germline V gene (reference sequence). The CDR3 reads CASSRGQGWNEQFF. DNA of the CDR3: TGTGCCAGCAGCCGAGGACAGGGTTGGAATGAGCAGTTCTTC.

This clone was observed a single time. The CDR3 sequence: CASSERSQSMNTEAFF. The CDR3 DNA sequence: TGTGCCAGCAGTGAAAGGTCACAGTCCATGAACACTGAAGCTTTCTTT. The chain couples TRBV6-1 to TRBJ1-1; D gene unclear. The CDR3 totals 16 residues. Trimming removed 2 bases from V and 0 bases from J, with 13 bases in between. Germline V gives CDR1 MNHNS, CDR2 SASEGT.

The CDR3: CAWSRGGTDTQYF. DNA for the CDR3: TGTGCCTGGAGCCGGGGGGGGACAGATACGCAGTATTTT. The genes are TRBV30 and TRBJ2-3; the match to TRBD2 covers 8 bases. V was pared by 3 bases and J by 3 bases, with 2 bases of the junction left unmatched. The CDR3 contains 13 residues. CDR1 is GTSNPN, CDR2 SVGIG, per germline (reference sequence).

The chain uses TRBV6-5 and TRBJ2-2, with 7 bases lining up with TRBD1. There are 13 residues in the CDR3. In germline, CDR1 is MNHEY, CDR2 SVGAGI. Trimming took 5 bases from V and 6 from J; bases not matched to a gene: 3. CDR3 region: CASSRDRAGELFF. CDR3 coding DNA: TGTGCCAGCAGTCGGGACAGAGCCGGGGAGCTGTTTTTT.

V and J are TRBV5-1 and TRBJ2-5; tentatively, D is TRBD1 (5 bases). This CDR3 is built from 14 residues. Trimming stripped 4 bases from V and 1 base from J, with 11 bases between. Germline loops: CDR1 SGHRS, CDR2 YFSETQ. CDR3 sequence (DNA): TGCGCCAGCAGCCGGACACAGATCCAAGAGACCCAGTACTTC. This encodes CASSRTQIQETQYF.

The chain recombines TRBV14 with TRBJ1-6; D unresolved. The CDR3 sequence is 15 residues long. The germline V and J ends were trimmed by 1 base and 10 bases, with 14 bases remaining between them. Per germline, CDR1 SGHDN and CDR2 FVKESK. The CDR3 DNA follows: TGTGCCAGCAGCCAAGGGGGAGCCGGCGAATCACCCCTCCACTTT. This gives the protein CASSQGGAGESPLHF.

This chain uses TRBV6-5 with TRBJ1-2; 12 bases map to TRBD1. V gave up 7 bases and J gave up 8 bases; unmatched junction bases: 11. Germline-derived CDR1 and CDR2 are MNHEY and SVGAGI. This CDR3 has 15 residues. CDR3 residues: CASTGTGTGGWGYTF. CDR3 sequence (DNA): TGTGCCAGCACCGGAACCGGGACAGGGGGCTGGGGCTACACCTTC.

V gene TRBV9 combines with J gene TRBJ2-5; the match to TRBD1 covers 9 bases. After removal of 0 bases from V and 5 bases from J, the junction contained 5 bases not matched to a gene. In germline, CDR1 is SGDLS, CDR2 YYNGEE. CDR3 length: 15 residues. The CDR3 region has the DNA TGTGCCAGCAGCGTAGCAACAGGGGGCAGGGAGACCCAGTACTTC. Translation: CASSVATGGRETQYF.

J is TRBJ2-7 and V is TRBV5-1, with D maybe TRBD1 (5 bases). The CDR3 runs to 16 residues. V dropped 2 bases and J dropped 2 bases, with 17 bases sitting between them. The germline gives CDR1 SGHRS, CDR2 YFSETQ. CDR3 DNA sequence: TGCGCCAGCAGCTTCCTTGGACATCCTACTACCTACGAGCAGTACTTC. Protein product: CASSFLGHPTTYEQYF.

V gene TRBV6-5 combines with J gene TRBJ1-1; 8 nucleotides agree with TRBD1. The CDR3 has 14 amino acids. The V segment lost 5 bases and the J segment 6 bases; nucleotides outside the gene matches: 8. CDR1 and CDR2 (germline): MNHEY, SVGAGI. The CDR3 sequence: CASSITRGLAEAFF. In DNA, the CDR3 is TGTGCCAGCAGTATCACCAGGGGGCTCGCTGAAGCTTTCTTT.

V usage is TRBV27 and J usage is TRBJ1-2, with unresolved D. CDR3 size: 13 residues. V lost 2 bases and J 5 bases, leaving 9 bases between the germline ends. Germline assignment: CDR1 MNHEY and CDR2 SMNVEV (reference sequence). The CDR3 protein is CASSLLKLYGYTF. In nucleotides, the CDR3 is TGTGCCAGCAGTTTACTGAAACTGTATGGCTACACCTTC.

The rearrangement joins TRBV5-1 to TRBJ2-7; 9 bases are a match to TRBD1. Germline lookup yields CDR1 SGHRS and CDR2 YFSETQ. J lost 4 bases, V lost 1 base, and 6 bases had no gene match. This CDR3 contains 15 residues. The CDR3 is CASSLIQGARYEQYF. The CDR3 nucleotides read TGCGCCAGCAGCTTGATACAGGGGGCACGATACGAGCAGTACTTC.

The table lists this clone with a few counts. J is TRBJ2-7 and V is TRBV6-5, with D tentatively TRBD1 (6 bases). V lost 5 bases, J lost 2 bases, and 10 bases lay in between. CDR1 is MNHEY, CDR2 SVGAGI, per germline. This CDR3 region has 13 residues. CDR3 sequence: CASSRQATYEQYF. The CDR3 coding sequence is TGTGCCAGCAGTCGACAGGCCACCTACGAGCAGTACTTC.

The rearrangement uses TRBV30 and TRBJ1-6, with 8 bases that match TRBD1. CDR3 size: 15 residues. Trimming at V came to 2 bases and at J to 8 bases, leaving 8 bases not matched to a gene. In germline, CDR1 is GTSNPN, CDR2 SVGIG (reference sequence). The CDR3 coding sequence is TGTGCCTGGAGTCAACCGGACAGGGTATATTCACCCCTCCACTTT. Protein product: CAWSQPDRVYSPLHF.

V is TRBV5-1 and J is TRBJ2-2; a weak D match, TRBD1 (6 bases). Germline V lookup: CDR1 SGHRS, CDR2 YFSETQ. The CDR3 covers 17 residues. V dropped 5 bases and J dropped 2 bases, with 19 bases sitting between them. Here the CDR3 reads CASSSGTTLINTGELFF. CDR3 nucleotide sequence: TGCGCCAGCAGTTCCGGGACAACCCTTATAAACACCGGGGAGCTGTTTTTT.

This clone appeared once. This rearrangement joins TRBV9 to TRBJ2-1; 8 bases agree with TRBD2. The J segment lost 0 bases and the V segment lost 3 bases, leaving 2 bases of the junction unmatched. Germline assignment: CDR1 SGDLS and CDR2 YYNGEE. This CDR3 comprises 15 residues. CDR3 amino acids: CASSAGGYSYNEQFF. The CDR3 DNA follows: TGTGCCAGCAGCGCGGGGGGGTACTCCTACAATGAGCAGTTCTTC.